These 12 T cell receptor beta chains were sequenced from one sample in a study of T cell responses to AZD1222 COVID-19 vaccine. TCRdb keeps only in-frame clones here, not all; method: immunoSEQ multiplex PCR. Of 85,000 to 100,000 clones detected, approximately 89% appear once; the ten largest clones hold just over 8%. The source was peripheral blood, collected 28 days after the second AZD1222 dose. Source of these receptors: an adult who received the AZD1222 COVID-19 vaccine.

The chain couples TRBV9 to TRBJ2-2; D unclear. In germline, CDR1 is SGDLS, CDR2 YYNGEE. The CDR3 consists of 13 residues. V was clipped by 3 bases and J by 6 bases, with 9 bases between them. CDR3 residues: CASSAARAGELFF. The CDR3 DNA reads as TGTGCCAGCAGCGCAGCTAGGGCCGGGGAGCTGTTTTTT.

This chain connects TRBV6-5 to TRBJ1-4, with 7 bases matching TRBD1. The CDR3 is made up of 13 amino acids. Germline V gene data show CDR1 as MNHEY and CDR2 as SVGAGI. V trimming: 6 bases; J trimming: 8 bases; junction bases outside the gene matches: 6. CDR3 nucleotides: TGTGCCAGCAGAAGAACAGGGGCCGAAAAACTGTTTTTT. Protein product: CASRRTGAEKLFF.

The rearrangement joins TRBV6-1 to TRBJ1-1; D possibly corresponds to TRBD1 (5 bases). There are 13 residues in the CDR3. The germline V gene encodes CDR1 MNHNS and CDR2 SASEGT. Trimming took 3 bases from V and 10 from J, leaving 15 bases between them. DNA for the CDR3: TGTGCCAGCAGTGATAGGGGCAAAGGGAGAGCTTTCTTT. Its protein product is CASSDRGKGRAFF.

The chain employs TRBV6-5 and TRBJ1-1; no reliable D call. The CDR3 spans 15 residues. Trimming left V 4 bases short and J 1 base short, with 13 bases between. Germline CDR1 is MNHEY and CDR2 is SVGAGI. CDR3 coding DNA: TGTGCCAGCAGTTCCCGCAGAGGACCGAACACTGAAGCTTTCTTT. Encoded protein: CASSSRRGPNTEAFF.

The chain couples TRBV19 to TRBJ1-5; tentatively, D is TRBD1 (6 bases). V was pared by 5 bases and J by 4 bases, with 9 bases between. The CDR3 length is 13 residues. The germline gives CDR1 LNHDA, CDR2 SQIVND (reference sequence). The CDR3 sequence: CASSEQGNQPQHF. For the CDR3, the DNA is TGTGCCAGTAGTGAACAGGGAAATCAGCCCCAGCATTTT.

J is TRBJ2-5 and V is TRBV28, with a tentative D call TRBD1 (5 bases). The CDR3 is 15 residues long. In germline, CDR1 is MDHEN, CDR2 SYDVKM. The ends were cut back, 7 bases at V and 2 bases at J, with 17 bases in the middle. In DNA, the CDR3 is TGTGCCAGCACCCTAAGGGGATTAGGGCAAGAGACCCAGTACTTC. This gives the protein CASTLRGLGQETQYF.

The CDR3 protein is CASSNRQDEQYF. CDR3 nucleotide sequence: TGTGCCAGTAGTAATCGGCAGGACGAGCAGTACTTC. This chain connects TRBV19 to TRBJ2-7; D uncertain. The CDR3 length is 12 residues. Trimming pared 4 bases from V and 5 bases from J, leaving 9 bases between. Germline CDR1 LNHDA, CDR2 SQIVND (reference sequence).

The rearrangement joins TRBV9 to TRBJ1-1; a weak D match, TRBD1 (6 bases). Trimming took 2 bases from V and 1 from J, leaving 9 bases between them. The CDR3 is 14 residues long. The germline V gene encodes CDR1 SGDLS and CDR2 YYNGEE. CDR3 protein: CASSVWDTNTEAFF. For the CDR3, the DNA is TGTGCCAGCAGCGTCTGGGACACGAACACTGAAGCTTTCTTT.

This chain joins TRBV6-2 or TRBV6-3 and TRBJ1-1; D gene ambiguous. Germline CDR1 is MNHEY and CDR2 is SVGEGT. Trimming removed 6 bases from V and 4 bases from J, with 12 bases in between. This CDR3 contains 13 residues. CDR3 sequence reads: CASSAVGSTEAFF. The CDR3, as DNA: TGTGCCAGCAGCGCCGTGGGTAGCACTGAAGCTTTCTTT.

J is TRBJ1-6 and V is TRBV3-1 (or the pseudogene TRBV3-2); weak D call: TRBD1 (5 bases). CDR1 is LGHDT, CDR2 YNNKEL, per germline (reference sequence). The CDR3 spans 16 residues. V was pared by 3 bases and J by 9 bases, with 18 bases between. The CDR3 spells CASSQREGRAGSPLHF. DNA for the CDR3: TGTGCCAGCAGCCAGAGGGAGGGGAGGGCCGGTTCACCCCTCCACTTT.

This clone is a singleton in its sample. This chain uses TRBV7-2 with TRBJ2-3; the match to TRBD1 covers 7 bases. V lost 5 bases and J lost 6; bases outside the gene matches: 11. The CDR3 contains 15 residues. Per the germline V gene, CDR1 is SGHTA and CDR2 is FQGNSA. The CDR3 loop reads CASSLNRGPADTQYF. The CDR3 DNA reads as TGTGCCAGCAGCCTCAACAGGGGCCCCGCGGATACGCAGTATTTT.

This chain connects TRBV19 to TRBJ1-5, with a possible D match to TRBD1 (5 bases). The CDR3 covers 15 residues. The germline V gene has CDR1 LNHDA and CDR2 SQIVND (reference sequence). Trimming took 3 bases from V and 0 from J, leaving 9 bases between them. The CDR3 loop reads CASSMTEPSNQPQHF. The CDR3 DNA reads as TGTGCCAGTAGTATGACAGAACCTAGCAATCAGCCCCAGCATTTT.